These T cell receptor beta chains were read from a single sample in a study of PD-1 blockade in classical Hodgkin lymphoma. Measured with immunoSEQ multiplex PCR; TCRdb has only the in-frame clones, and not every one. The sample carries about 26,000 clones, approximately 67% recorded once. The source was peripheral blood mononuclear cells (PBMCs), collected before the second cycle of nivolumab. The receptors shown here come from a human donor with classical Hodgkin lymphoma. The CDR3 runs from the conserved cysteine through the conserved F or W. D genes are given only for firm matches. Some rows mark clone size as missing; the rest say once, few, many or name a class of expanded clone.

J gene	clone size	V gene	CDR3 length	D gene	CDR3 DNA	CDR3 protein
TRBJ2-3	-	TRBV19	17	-	TGTGCCAGTAGTATATTACTTGGCGGGGAAGGCACAGATACGCAGTATTTT	CASSILLGGEGTDTQYF
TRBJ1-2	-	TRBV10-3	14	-	TGTGCCATCAGAAAAGGACAGAGCTTCTATGGCTACACCTTC	CAIRKGQSFYGYTF
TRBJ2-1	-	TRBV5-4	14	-	TGTGCCAGCAGCTTTTCAAGCTCCTACAATGAGCAGTTCTTC	CASSFSSSYNEQFF
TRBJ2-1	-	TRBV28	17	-	TGTGCCAGCAGCCCCGGGCGGACCCAGGGCCGGGACAATGAGCAGTTCTTC	CASSPGRTQGRDNEQFF
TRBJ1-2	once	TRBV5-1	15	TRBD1	TGCGCCAGCAGCTTGGGTCGACAGGGGGCAGCTGGCTACACCTTC	CASSLGRQGAAGYTF
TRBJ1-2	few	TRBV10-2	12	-	TGCGCCAGCAACAAAGGAGGCTATGGCTACACCTTC	CASNKGGYGYTF
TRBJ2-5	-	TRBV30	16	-	TGTGCCTGGAGTGTCTGGCAGGGGTCCTTTCAAGAGACCCAGTACTTC	CAWSVWQGSFQETQYF
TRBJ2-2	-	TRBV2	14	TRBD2	TGTGCCAGCAGTTTAGCGGGAGACACCGGGGAGCTGTTTTTT	CASSLAGDTGELFF
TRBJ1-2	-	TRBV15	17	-	TGTGCCACCAGCAGAGATAGTATAGACATCCTTGGCCATGGCTACACCTTC	CATSRDSIDILGHGYTF
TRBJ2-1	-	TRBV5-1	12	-	TGCGCCAGCAGCTTCACTAGCACGGAGCAGTTCTTC	CASSFTSTEQFF
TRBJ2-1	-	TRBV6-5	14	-	TGTGCCAGCAGTTACGTCGCAGGGGGGAATGAGCAGTTCTTC	CASSYVAGGNEQFF
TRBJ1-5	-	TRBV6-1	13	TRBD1	TGTGCCAGCAGTGGGACAGGGGTACAGCCCCAGCATTTT	CASSGTGVQPQHF
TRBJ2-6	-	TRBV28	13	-	TGTGCCAGCACCCGTTCAGGGGCCAACGTCCTGACTTTC	CASTRSGANVLTF
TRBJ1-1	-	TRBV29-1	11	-	TGCAGCGTTGTTCGGGGCATCGAAGCTTTCTTT	CSVVRGIEAFF
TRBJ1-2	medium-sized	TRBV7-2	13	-	TGTGCCAGCAGCTTAGAGGAAGGGATTGGCTACACCTTC	CASSLEEGIGYTF
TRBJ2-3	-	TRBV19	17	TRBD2	TGTGCCAGTAGTACCCTTAGCGGGAGCTTTTTCACAGATACGCAGTATTTT	CASSTLSGSFFTDTQYF
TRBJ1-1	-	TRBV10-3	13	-	TGTGCCATCAGTTGGACGGCGAACACTGAAGCTTTCTTT	CAISWTANTEAFF
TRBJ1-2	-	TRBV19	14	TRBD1	TGTGCCAGTAGCGTGGACAGGGGGAATGGCGGCTACACCTTC	CASSVDRGNGGYTF
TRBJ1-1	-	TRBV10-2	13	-	TGCGCCACCCTGGGGTGGGGGAACACTGAAGCTTTCTTT	CATLGWGNTEAFF
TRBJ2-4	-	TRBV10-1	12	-	TGCGCCAGGGCGTGGGGGAGAAACATTCAGTACTTC	CARAWGRNIQYF
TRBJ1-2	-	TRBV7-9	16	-	TGTGCCAGCAGCTTAGCGAGCAGGATCGCTAACTATGGCTACACCTTC	CASSLASRIANYGYTF
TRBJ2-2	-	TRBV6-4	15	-	TGTGCCAGCAGTGACTCGGCTGTTGGGGGAGGGGAGCTGTTTTTT	CASSDSAVGGGELFF
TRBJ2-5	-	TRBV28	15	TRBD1	TGTGCCAGCAGGACAGGGGGCGGACTTGAAGAGACCCAGTACTTC	CASRTGGGLEETQYF
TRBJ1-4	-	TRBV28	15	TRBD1	TGTGCCAGCAGTTTCTTACAGGGGTCGGTTGAAAAACTGTTTTTT	CASSFLQGSVEKLFF
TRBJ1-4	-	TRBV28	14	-	TGTGCCAGCAGTTATACCGGGACTGCTGAAAAACTGTTTTTT	CASSYTGTAEKLFF
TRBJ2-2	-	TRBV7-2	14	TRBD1	TGTGCCAGGGGAACAGGGGGTAACACCGGGGAGCTGTTTTTT	CARGTGGNTGELFF
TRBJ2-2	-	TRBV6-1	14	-	TGTGCCAGCAGTGAAAATATATTGGGGGGGGAGCTGTTTTTT	CASSENILGGELFF
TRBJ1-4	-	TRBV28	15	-	TGTGCCAGCAGTTTCCAGGGGAGAACTAATGAAAAACTGTTTTTT	CASSFQGRTNEKLFF
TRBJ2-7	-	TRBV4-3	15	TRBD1	TGCGCCAGCAGCCAAGATGCAGGGGGCTTATACGAGCAGTACTTC	CASSQDAGGLYEQYF
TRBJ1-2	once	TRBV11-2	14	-	TGTGCCAGCAGCCCCGAGACAGGTCCCTATGGCTACACCTTC	CASSPETGPYGYTF
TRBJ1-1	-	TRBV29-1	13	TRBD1	TGCAGCGTATCCACAGGGGTGAGGACTGAAGCTTTCTTT	CSVSTGVRTEAFF
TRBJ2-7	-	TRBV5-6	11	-	TGTGCCAGCAGCTTCGACAGGGAGCAGTACTTC	CASSFDREQYF
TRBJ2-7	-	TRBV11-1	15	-	TGTGCCAGCAGCATCCGCCGGGTAAGGTCCTACGAGCAGTACTTC	CASSIRRVRSYEQYF
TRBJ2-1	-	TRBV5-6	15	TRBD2	TGTGCCAGCAGGGGGGAGGGCTTTTGGAACAATGAGCAGTTCTTC	CASRGEGFWNNEQFF
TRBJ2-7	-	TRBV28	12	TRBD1	TGTGCCAGTACAGGGGCCACCTACGAGCAGTACTTC	CASTGATYEQYF
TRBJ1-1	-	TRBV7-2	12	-	TGTGCCAGCAGCAGGGACGGATTTGAAGCTTTCTTT	CASSRDGFEAFF
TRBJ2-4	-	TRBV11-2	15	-	TGTGCCAGCAGCTTAAACTCGGAGTTTGGGAGCATTCAGTACTTC	CASSLNSEFGSIQYF
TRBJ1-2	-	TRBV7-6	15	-	TGTGCCAGCGGTCCTGCTCGAGGGCATTTCTATGGCTACACCTTC	CASGPARGHFYGYTF
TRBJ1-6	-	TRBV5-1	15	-	TGCGCCAGCAGCTTGGACCCCCTGGAGGGCTCACCCCTCCACTTT	CASSLDPLEGSPLHF
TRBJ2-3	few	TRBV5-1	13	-	TGCGCCAGCAGCTTGGCCGAGAGGGTTACGCAGTATTTT	CASSLAERVTQYF
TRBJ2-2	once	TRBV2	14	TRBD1	TGTGCCAGCAGCGCACAGGGGGCGACCGGGGAGCTGTTTTTT	CASSAQGATGELFF
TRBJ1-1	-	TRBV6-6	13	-	TGTGCCAGCAGTTACTCCCAGGGAGCTGAAGCTTTCTTT	CASSYSQGAEAFF
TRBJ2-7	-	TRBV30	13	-	TGTGCCTGGAGCGGCGGTCCTCCCTACGAGCAGTACTTC	CAWSGGPPYEQYF
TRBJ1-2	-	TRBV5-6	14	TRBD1	TGTGCCAGCAGGCGGACAGGGGAGGACTATGGCTACACCTTC	CASRRTGEDYGYTF
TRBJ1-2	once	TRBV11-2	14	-	TGTGCCAGCAGCTTTACACAGGGAAGGGATGGCTACACCTTC	CASSFTQGRDGYTF
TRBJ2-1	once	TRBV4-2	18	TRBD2	TGTGCCAGCAGCCAAGAAGGGGGTCCTAGCGGGGTTAACAATGAGCAGTTCTTC	CASSQEGGPSGVNNEQFF
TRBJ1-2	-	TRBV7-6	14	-	TGTGCCAGCAGCTCAATATCGGGGGAGTATGCCTACACCTTC	CASSSISGEYAYTF
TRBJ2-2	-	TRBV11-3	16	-	TGTGCCAGCAGTGATAACAGCCGGGGGAAGGCCGGGGAGCTGTTTTTT	CASSDNSRGKAGELFF
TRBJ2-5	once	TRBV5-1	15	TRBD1	TGCGCCAGCAGCTTTACCTCACAGGGGCGGGAGACCCAGTACTTC	CASSFTSQGRETQYF
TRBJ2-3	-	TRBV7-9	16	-	TGTGCCAGCAGCCCCTCCGCGGTAAGAAGCACAGATACGCAGTATTTT	CASSPSAVRSTDTQYF
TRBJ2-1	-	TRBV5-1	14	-	TGCGCCAGCAGCTTCCTCGGGGTCGCGGATGAGCAGTTCTTC	CASSFLGVADEQFF
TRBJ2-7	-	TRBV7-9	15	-	TGTGCCAGCAGCTCGGCGGCAACCGGCCTGCACGAGCAGTACTTC	CASSSAATGLHEQYF
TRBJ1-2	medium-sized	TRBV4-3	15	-	TGCGCCAGCAGCCAAGATCCTGGGACCTCCTATGGCTACACCTTC	CASSQDPGTSYGYTF
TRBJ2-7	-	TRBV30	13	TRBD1	TGTGCCTGGAGTGAGGGACAGTTATACGAGCAGTACTTC	CAWSEGQLYEQYF
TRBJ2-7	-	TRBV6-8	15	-	TGTGCCAGCAGTTATCTTGAAAAGGGAACAGACGAGCAGTACTTC	CASSYLEKGTDEQYF
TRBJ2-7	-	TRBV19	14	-	TGTGCCAGTAGTATACGTCAATTACCCTACGAGCAGTACTTC	CASSIRQLPYEQYF
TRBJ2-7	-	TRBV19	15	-	-	CASSISGQGSHEQYF
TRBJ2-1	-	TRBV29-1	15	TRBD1	TGCAGCGTCCTGGGACAGGGGAGCTCCTACAATGAGCAGTTCTTC	CSVLGQGSSYNEQFF
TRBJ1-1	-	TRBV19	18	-	TGTGCCAGTAGTATAGGAATGGGGAGCGCGTCAGGGAACACTGAAGCTTTCTTT	CASSIGMGSASGNTEAFF